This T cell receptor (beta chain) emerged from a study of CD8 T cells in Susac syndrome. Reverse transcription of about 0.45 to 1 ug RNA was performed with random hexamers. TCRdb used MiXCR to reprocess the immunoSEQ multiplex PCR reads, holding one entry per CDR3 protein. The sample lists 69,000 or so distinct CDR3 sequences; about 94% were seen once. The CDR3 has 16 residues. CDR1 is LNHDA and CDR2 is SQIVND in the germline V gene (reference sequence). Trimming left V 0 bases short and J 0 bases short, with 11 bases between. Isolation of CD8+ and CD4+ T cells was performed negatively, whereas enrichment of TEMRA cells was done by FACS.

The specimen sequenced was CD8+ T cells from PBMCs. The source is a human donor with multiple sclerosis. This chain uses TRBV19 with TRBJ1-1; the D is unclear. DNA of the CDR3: TGTGCCAGTAGTATAGAGGAGGGTTACATGAACACTGAAGCTTTCTTT. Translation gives CASSIEEGYMNTEAFF.